The subject of this entry is one TCR beta chain. The antigen remains unidentified. Distinct nucleotide sequences in the sample also encode this CDR3. Use of 60 Vbeta and 13 Jbeta primers characterized the PCR. Authors' data handling: Per a later analysis, the number of unique TCR beta chains was around 79 million, of which roughly 9.9 million were shared. Assay: immunoSEQ multiplex PCR; the TCRdb copy retains only in-frame clones and omits some. That table supplies the V and J calls and clone size; D and trimming were determined from the DNA. The table for this sample gives tens of thousands of clones. The data belong to a study of cytomegalovirus exposure and HLA in healthy donors. General observations from the study: A later analysis showed that HLA-associated TCR beta chains had undergone more clonal expansion than equally common others.

After removal of 7 bases from V and 2 bases from J, the junction contained 27 bases not matched to a gene. The germline V gene has CDR1 MDHEN and CDR2 SYDVKM. The CDR3 spans 23 residues. Sequencing used PBMCs. The TCR was taken from a female donor in good health and CMV-seropositive. The chain carries TRBV28 and TRBJ2-7; the match to TRBD2 covers 15 bases. The CDR3 reads CASTLKALAKGLAGGPKAYEQYF. CDR3 DNA sequence: TGTGCCAGCACTCTTAAGGCGCTAGCGAAGGGACTAGCGGGAGGCCCTAAGGCCTACGAGCAGTACTTC.